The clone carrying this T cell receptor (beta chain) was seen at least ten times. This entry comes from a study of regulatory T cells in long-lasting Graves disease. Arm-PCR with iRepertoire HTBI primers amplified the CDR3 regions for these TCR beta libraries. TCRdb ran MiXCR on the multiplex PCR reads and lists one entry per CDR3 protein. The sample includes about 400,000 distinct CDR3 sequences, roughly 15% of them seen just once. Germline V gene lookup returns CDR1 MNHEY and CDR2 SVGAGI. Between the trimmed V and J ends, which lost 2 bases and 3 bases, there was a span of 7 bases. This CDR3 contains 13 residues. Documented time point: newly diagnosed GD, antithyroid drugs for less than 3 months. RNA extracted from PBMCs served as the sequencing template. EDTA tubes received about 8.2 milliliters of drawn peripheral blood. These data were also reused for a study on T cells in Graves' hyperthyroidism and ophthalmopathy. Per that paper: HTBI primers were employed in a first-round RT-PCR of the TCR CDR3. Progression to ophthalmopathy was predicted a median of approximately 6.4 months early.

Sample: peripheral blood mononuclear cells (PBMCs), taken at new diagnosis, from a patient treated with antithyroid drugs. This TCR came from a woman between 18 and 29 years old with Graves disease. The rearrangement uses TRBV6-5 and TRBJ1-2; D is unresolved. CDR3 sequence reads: CASSYTAYYGYTF. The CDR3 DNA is TGTGCCAGCAGTTACACAGCCTACTATGGCTACACCTTC.